The 14 T cell receptor beta chains below were found in one sample sequenced in a study of PD-L1 blockade in urothelial cancer. The table came from immunoSEQ multiplex PCR; TCRdb's copy has only in-frame clones and leaves some out. The sample has 100,000 or so clones; about 85% are singletons. The sample consisted of PBMCs, taken around atezolizumab (anti-PD-L1) treatment. These receptors originate from a man in his fifties or sixties with urothelial cancer.

This sequence joins TRBV9 and TRBJ2-7; the D gene is possibly TRBD1 (6 bases). CDR3 length: 14 amino acids. Trimming pared 4 bases from V and 3 bases from J, leaving 14 bases between. CDR1 and CDR2 from the germline V gene are SGDLS and YYNGEE. The CDR3 nucleotides read TGTGCCAGCAGCCTTACAGGGTTTGGCTACGAGCAGTACTTC. Translating gives CASSLTGFGYEQYF.

This chain connects TRBV6-1 to TRBJ2-1; 9 nucleotides match TRBD1. CDR3 size: 16 residues. Trimming cost V 4 bases and J 4 bases; bases outside gene matches: 8. Germline V gene sequence: CDR1 MNHNS, CDR2 SASEGT. This chain's CDR3 is CASSVSPGQGYNEQFF. The CDR3 nucleotides read TGTGCCAGCAGTGTCTCCCCGGGACAGGGTTACAATGAGCAGTTCTTC.

V and J are TRBV27 and TRBJ2-7; 9 bases fit TRBD2. Losses at the gene ends were 6 bases for V and 1 base for J; bases not matched to a gene: 7. The CDR3 is 15 residues long. CDR1 and CDR2 (germline): MNHEY, SMNVEV (reference sequence). The CDR3: CASRSGLAGSYEQYF. CDR3 DNA sequence: TGTGCCAGCAGATCGGGGCTAGCGGGATCCTACGAGCAGTACTTC.

The chain couples TRBV15 to TRBJ1-5, with D unclear. CDR3 length: 14 residues. Trimming removed 1 base from V and 1 base from J, with 5 bases in between. Germline CDR1 is LNHNV and CDR2 is YYDKDF (reference sequence). The DNA for the CDR3 is TGTGCCACCAGCAGAGCCCTCAGCAATCAGCCCCAGCATTTT. Translated, it gives CATSRALSNQPQHF.

This clone has a single count. The chain uses TRBV4-1 and TRBJ2-3, with 9 bases identical to TRBD2. The CDR3 has 16 residues. The V and J ends lost 0 bases and 5 bases, in that order; junction bases with no gene match: 6. Germline values: CDR1 MGHRA, CDR2 YSYEKL. The CDR3 DNA is TGCGCCAGCAGCCAAGAGGGCGGGAGGGGGAGAGATACGCAGTATTTT. It encodes CASSQEGGRGRDTQYF.

This clone was seen more than once but under ten times. The chain joins TRBV7-2 to TRBJ2-7; no definite D call. CDR3 size: 12 residues. The germline V gene has CDR1 SGHTA and CDR2 FQGNSA. Trimming shortened V by 4 bases and J by 9 bases, and 13 bases separated the two germline ends. CDR3 protein: CASSSSGLGQYF. The CDR3 DNA reads TGTGCCAGCAGCTCGTCAGGCCTGGGGCAGTACTTC.

The V call is TRBV5-6, the J call TRBJ1-1, with TRBD1 matching over 7 bases. Germline CDR1 and CDR2: SGHDT and YYEEEE. CDR3 length: 14 residues. J lost 3 bases, V lost 0 bases, and 2 bases had no gene match. CDR3 DNA sequence: TGTGCCAGCAGCTTGGGACAGGGCCACACTGAAGCTTTCTTT. Amino acids: CASSLGQGHTEAFF.

The chain uses TRBV11-2 and TRBJ1-4, with 9 positions matching TRBD1. The germline V gene has CDR1 SGHAT and CDR2 FQNNGV. V trimming: 4 bases; J trimming: 5 bases; junction bases outside the gene matches: 5. The CDR3 is made up of 15 amino acids. For the CDR3, the DNA is TGTGCCAGCAGCTCCCGACAGGGGGGAAATGAAAAACTGTTTTTT. Protein product: CASSSRQGGNEKLFF.

Only a few counts were recorded for this clone. This chain uses TRBV28 with TRBJ2-7; possibly TRBD2 for D (6 bases). The CDR3 runs 12 residues. V dropped 2 bases and J dropped 8 bases, with 10 bases sitting between them. CDR1 is MDHEN and CDR2 is SYDVKM in the germline V gene. The CDR3 bases are TGTGCCAGCAGTTTAACTAGCACGAAGCAGTACTTC. Encoded protein: CASSLTSTKQYF.

V is TRBV2 and J is TRBJ2-3; TRBD2 might be the D (6 bases). Germline loops: CDR1 SNHLY, CDR2 FYNNEI. The CDR3 sequence is 15 residues long. V was pared by 5 bases and J by 2 bases, with 14 bases between. The CDR3 sequence: CASSRRGLNTDTQYF. The CDR3 coding sequence is TGTGCCAGCAGTCGGCGCGGACTAAACACAGATACGCAGTATTTT.

The CDR3 loop reads CASSIAGAMATEAFF. CDR3 DNA sequence: TGTGCCAGTAGTATAGCAGGGGCGATGGCCACTGAAGCTTTCTTT. The V call is TRBV19, the J call TRBJ1-1, with TRBD1 as a possible D gene (6 bases). Germline-derived CDR1 and CDR2 are LNHDA and SQIVND (reference sequence). V gave up 1 base and J gave up 4 bases, with 13 bases separating them. The CDR3 runs to 15 residues.

This clone was found a few times. V gene TRBV6-6 combines with J gene TRBJ1-2; 8 nucleotides align to TRBD1. The CDR3 covers 14 residues. The trim removed 8 bases at V and 6 bases at J, leaving 11 bases unmatched. Germline V gene data show CDR1 as MNHNY and CDR2 as SVGAGI (reference sequence). In DNA form, the CDR3 reads TGTGCCAGCCTGATCGGACAGGGATACCATGGCTACACCTTC. The encoded protein is CASLIGQGYHGYTF.

This chain uses TRBV21-1 with TRBJ1-2; the table names TRBD1, a call not compared with the DNA. TRBV21-1 is noted as a pseudogene. The CDR3 consists of 12 residues. The CDR3 DNA follows: TGTGCCAGCAGCAGCCGGGACAGTGTATACACCTTC. This gives the protein CASSSRDSVYTF.

The rearrangement uses TRBV6-6 and TRBJ2-1; D not certain. Germline V CDR1 and CDR2: MNHNY, SVGAGI (reference sequence). The ends were cut back, 2 bases at V and 0 bases at J, with 8 bases in the middle. The CDR3 covers 15 residues. The CDR3 protein is CASSYEDNSYNEQFF. CDR3 bases: TGTGCCAGCAGTTACGAGGATAACTCCTACAATGAGCAGTTCTTC.